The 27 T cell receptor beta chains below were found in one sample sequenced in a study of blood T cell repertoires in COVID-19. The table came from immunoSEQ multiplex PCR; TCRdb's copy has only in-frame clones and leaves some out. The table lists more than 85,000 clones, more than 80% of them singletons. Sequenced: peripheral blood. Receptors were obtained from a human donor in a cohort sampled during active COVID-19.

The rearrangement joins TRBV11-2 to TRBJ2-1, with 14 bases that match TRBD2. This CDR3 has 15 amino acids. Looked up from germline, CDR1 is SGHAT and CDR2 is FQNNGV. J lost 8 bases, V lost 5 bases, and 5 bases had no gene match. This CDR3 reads CASSPRLAGGDEQFF. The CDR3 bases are TGTGCCAGCAGCCCCCGACTAGCGGGGGGGGATGAGCAGTTCTTC.

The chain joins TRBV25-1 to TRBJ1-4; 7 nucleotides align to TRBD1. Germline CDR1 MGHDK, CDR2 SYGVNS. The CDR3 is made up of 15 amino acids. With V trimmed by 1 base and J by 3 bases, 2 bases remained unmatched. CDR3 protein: CASSESQGANEKLFF. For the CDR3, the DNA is TGTGCCAGCAGTGAATCCCAGGGGGCTAATGAAAAACTGTTTTTT.

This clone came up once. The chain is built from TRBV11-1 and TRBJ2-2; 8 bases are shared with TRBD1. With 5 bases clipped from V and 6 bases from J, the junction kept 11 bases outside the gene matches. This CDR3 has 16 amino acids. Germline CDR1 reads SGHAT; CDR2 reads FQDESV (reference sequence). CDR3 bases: TGTGCCAGCAGCGCGCGGACAGGGCGTAGGTCCGGGGAGCTGTTTTTT. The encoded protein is CASSARTGRRSGELFF.

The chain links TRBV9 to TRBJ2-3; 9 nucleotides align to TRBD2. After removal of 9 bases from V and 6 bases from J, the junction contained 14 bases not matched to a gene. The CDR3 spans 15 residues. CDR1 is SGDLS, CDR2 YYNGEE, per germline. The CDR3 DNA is TGTGCCACGTCACTAGCGGGTGTCCGAGGGGATACGCAGTATTTT. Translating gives CATSLAGVRGDTQYF.

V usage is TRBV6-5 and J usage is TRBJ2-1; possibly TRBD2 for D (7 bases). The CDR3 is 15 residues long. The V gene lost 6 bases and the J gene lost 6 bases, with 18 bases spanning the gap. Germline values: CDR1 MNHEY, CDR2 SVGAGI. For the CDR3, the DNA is TGTGCCAGCAGGAAAGGGGGGGGATCGGCCAATGAGCAGTTCTTC. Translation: CASRKGGGSANEQFF.

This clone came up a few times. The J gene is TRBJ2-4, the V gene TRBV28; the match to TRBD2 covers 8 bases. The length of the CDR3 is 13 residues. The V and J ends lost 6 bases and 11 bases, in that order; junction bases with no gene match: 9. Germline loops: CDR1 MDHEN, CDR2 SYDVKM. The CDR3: CASSREGGRVQYF. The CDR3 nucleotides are TGTGCCAGCAGCCGGGAGGGAGGGAGAGTTCAGTACTTC.

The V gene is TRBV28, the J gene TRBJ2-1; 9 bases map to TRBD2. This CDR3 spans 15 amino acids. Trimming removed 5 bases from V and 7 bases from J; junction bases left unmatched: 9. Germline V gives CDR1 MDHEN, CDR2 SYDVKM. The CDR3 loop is CASSHTLLAGNEQFF. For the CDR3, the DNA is TGTGCCAGCAGTCATACTCTACTAGCGGGTAATGAGCAGTTCTTC.

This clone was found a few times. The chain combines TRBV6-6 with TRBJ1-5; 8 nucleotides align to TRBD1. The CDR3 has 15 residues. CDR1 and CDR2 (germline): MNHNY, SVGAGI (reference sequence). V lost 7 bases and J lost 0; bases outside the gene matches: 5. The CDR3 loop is CASTVDRASNQPQHF. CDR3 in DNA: TGTGCCAGCACCGTGGACAGGGCTAGCAATCAGCCCCAGCATTTT.

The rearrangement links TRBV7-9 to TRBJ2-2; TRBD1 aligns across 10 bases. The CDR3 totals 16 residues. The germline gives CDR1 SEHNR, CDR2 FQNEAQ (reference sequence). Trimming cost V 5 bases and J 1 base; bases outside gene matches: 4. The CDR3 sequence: CASSPGQGMNTGELFF. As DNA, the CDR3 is TGTGCCAGCAGCCCGGGACAGGGGATGAACACCGGGGAGCTGTTTTTT.

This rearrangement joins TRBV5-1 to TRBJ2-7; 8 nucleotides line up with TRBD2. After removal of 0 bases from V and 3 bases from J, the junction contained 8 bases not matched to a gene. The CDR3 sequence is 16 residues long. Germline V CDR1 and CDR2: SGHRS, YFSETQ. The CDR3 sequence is CASSLAGSGGSYEQYF. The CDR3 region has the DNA TGCGCCAGCAGCTTGGCCGGGTCGGGAGGGAGCTACGAGCAGTACTTC. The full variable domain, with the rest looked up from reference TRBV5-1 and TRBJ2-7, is KAGVTQTPRYLIKTRGQQVTLSCSPISGHRSVSWYQQTPGQGLQFLFEYFSETQRNKGNFPGRFSGRQFSNSRSEMNVSTLELGDSALYLCASSLAGSGGSYEQYFGPGTRLTVT.

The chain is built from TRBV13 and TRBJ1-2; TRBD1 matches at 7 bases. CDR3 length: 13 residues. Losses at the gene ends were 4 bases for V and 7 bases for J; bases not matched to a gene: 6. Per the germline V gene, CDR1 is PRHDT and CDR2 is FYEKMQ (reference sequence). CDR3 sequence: CASSSADRAGYTF. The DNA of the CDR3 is TGTGCCAGCAGCTCCGCAGACAGGGCTGGCTACACCTTC. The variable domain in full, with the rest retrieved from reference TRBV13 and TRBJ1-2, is AAGVIQSPRHLIKEKRETATLKCYPIPRHDTVYWYQQGPGQDPQFLISFYEKMQSDKGSIPDRFSAQQFSDYHSELNMSSLELGDSALYFCASSSADRAGYTFGSGTRLTVV.

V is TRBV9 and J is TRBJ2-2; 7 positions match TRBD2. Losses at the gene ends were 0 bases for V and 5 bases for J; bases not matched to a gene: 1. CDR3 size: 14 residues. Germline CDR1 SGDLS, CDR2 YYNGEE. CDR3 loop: CASSVAGGTGELFF. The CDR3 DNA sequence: TGTGCCAGCAGCGTAGCGGGAGGTACCGGGGAGCTGTTTTTT. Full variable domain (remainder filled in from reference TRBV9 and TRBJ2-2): DSGVTQTPKHLITATGQRVTLRCSPRSGDLSVYWYQQSLDQGLQFLIQYYNGEERAKGNILERFSAQQFPDLHSELNLSSLELGDSALYFCASSVAGGTGELFFGEGSRLTVL.

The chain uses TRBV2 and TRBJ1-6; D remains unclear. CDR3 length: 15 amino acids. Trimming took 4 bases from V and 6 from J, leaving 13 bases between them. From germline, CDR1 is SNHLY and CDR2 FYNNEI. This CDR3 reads CASSGRGASNSPLHF. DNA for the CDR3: TGTGCCAGCAGTGGGCGGGGAGCCAGTAATTCACCCCTCCACTTT. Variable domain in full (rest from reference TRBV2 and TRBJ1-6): EPEVTQTPSHQVTQMGQEVILRCVPISNHLYFYWYRQILGQKVEFLVSFYNNEISEKSEIFDDQFSVERPDGSNFTLKIRSTKLEDSAMYFCASSGRGASNSPLHFGNGTRLTVT.

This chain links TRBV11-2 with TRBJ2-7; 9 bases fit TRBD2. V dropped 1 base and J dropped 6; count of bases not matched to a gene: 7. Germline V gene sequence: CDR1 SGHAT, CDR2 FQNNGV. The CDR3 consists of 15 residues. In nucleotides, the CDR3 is TGTGCCAGCAGCTTAGGATTAGCGGGAGTTTTCGAGCAGTACTTC. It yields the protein CASSLGLAGVFEQYF.

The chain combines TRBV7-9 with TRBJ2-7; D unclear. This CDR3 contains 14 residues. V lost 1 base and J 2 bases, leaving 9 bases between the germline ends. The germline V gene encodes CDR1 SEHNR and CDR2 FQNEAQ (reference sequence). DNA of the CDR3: TGTGCCAGCAGCTTAGGTAACAACCCCTACGAGCAGTACTTC. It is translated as CASSLGNNPYEQYF.

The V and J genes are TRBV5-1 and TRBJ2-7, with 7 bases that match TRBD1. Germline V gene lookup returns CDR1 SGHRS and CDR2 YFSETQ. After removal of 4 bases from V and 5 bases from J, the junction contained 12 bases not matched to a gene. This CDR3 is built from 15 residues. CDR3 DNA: TGCGCCAGCAGCCTTCGACAGGGCAATTCAGACGAGCAGTACTTC. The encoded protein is CASSLRQGNSDEQYF.

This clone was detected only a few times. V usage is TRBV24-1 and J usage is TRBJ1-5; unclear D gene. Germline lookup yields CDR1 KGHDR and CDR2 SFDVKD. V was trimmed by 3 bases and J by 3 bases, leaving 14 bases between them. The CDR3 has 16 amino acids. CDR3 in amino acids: CATSDPRVGNNQPQHF. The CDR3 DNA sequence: TGTGCCACCAGTGATCCGCGGGTGGGGAACAATCAGCCCCAGCATTTT.

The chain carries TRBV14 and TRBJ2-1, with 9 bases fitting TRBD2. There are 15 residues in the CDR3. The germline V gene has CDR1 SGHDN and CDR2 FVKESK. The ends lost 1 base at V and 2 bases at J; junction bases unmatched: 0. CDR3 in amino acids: CASSQGLAAYNEQFF. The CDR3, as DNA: TGTGCCAGCAGCCAAGGACTAGCGGCCTACAATGAGCAGTTCTTC.

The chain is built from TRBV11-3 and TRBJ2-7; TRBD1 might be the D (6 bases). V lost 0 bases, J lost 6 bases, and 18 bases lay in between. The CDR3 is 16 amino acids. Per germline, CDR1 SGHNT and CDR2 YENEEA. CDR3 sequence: CASSLEVGQGIREQYF. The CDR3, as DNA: TGTGCCAGCAGCTTAGAAGTAGGGCAGGGGATTCGCGAGCAGTACTTC.

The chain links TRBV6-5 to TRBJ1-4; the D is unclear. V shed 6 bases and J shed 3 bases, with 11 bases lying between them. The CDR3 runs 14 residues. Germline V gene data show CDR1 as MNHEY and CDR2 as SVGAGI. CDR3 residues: CASRPGWANEKLFF. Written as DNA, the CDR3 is TGTGCCAGCAGACCGGGGTGGGCTAATGAAAAACTGTTTTTT.

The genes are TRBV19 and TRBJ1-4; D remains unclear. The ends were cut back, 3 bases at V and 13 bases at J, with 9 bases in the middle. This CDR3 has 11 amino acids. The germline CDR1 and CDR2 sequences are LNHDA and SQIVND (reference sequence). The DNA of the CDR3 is TGTGCCAGTAGTATCGGTGTCGGACTGTTTTTT. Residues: CASSIGVGLFF.

The CDR3 here is CASSDSYPNTGELFF. CDR3 bases: TGTGCCAGCAGTGACTCTTATCCGAACACCGGGGAGCTGTTTTTT. This chain connects TRBV6-4 to TRBJ2-2, with unresolved D. CDR1 and CDR2 (germline): MRHNA, SNTAGT. Between the trimmed V and J ends, which lost 0 bases and 0 bases, there was a span of 5 bases. This CDR3 has 15 amino acids.

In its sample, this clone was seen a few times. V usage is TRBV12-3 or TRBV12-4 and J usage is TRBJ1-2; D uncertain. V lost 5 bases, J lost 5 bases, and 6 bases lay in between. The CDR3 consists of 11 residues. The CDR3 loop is CASSGPYGYTF. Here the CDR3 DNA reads TGTGCCAGCAGTGGGCCGTATGGCTACACCTTC.

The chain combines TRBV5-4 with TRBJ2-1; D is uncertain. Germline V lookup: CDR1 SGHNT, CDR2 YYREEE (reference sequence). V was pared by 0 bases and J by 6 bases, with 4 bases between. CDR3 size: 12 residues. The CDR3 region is CASSLVANEQFF. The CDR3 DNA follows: TGTGCCAGCAGCTTGGTGGCCAATGAGCAGTTCTTC. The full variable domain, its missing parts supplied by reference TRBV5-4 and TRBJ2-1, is ETGVTQSPTHLIKTRGQQVTLRCSSQSGHNTVSWYQQALGQGPQFIFQYYREEENGRGNFPPRFSGLQFPNYSSELNVNALELDDSALYLCASSLVANEQFFGPGTRLTVL.

Written as DNA, the CDR3 is TGCAGTGCTACGTATGGCTACACCTTC. Amino acids: CSATYGYTF. The chain recombines TRBV20-1 with TRBJ1-2, with D uncertain. Trimming removed 4 bases from V and 5 bases from J, with 2 bases in between. CDR3 length: 9 residues. CDR1 is DFQATT and CDR2 is SNEGSKA in the germline V gene (reference sequence).

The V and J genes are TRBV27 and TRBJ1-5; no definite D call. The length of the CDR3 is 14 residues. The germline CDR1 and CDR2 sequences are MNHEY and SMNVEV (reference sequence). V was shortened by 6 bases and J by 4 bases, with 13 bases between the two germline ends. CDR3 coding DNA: TGTGCCAGCAGCTCAGGACGGGAGAATCAGCCCCAGCATTTT. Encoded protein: CASSSGRENQPQHF.

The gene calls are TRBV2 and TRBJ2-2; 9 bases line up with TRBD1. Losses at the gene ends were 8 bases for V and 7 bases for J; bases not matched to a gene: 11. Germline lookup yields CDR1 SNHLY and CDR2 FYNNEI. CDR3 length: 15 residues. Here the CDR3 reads CASGARTGVGGELFF. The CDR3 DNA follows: TGTGCCAGCGGGGCACGGACAGGGGTCGGCGGGGAGCTGTTTTTT.